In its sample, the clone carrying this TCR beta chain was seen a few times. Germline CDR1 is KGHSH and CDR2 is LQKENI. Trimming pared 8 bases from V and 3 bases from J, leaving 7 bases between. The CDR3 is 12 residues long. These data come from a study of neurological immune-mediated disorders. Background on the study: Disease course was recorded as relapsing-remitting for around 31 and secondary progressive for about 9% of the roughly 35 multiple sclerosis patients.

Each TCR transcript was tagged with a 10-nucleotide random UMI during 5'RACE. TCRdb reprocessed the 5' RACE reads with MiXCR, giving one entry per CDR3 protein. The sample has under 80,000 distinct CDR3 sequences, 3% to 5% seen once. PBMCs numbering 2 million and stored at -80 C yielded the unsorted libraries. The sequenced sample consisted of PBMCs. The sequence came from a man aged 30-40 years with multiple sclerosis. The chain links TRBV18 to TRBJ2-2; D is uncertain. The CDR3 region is CASPRHTGELFF. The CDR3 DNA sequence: TGTGCCAGCCCAAGACACACCGGGGAGCTGTTTTTT.